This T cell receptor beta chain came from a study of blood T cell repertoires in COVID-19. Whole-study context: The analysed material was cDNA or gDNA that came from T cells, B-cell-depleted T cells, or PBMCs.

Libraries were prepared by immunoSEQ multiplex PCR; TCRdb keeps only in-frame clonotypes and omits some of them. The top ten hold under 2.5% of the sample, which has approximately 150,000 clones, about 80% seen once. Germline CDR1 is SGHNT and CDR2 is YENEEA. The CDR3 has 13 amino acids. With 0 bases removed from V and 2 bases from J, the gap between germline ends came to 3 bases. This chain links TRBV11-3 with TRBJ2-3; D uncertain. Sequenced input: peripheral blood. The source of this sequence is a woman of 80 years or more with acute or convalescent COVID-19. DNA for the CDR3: TGTGCCAGCAGCTTAGAATACACAGATACGCAGTATTTT. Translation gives CASSLEYTDTQYF.